Given below is one T cell receptor beta chain in context. Authors' methods: For nucleated cells, counts were estimated from reference gene primer amplification. The table came from immunoSEQ multiplex PCR; TCRdb's copy has only in-frame clones and leaves some out. The V and J calls and clone size are taken from that table; D and trimming were inferred from the DNA. The sample holds some 150,000 clones, around 90% seen once. The data were obtained in a study of blood T cell repertoires in COVID-19. Looking at the study overall: The origin of the acute and convalescent COVID-19 samples was the United States, Italy and Spain.

This CDR3 is built from 15 residues. CDR1 and CDR2 from the germline V gene are SGHRS and YFSETQ. The V segment lost 4 bases and the J segment 4 bases; nucleotides outside the gene matches: 10. This TCR came from a human donor in a cohort sampled during active COVID-19. Specimen: peripheral blood. The rearrangement joins TRBV5-1 to TRBJ1-2; TRBD1 matches at 7 bases. CDR3: CASSPIPTGTYGYTF. The DNA of the CDR3 is TGCGCCAGCAGCCCGATCCCGACAGGGACCTATGGCTACACCTTC. The full variable domain, in which reference TRBV5-1 and TRBJ1-2 provide the parts outside the CDR3, is KAGVTQTPRYLIKTRGQQVTLSCSPISGHRSVSWYQQTPGQGLQFLFEYFSETQRNKGNFPGRFSGRQFSNSRSEMNVSTLELGDSALYLCASSPIPTGTYGYTFGSGTRLTVV.